This T cell receptor beta chain was documented in a study of T cell responses to AZD1222 COVID-19 vaccine. Study in general: Whether given at about 4 or about 12 weeks, second doses were pooled. Study outcomes and limitations: Nearly half of the spike-specific TCRs reportedly recognize variant regions that carry no mutations. The donor group comprised mostly white British people and more females; the analysis possibly underestimated clonal diversity. In all cases, repertoires were sampled only after the peak T cell response.

Per the germline V gene, CDR1 is SGHTA and CDR2 is FQGNSA. The V end was cut by 6 bases, the J end by 0 bases, with 12 bases between. CDR3 length: 14 residues. TCRdb's table, derived via immunoSEQ multiplex PCR, lists solely in-frame clones and lacks some. The repertoire holds about 150,000 clones, with 90% as singletons. On this clone itself: The antigen is undetermined.

This clonotype originated in an adult in good health. This chain joins TRBV7-2 and TRBJ2-7, with unresolved D. The source material was peripheral blood, sampled on day 0 of AZD1222 vaccination. CDR3 residues: CASREMMSSYEQYF. The CDR3 DNA is TGTGCCAGCAGGGAGATGATGAGCTCCTACGAGCAGTACTTC.